This TCR beta chain was recovered during a study of response to subunit inactivated influenza vaccine listed by TCRdb under 2018. For the wider study: Deep quantitative T cell receptor repertoire profiling was used in the study to track responses to a trivalent subunit inactivated influenza vaccine.

Results the study describes overall, beyond this receptor: It was suggested by the authors that each seasonal influenza vaccination may recruit only a limited number of new T cells.

V and J lose 0 bases and 0 bases, and a span of 5 bases separates them. CDR1 and CDR2, per the germline V gene (reference sequence), are DFQATT and SNEGSKA. The CDR3 runs 14 amino acids, cysteine and phenylalanine included. Kept here is only the CDR3 DNA, which spans 42 bases and is read in frame from base 1. About this clonotype itself: This clone's antigen is unknown. Per-nucleotide qualities are absent, and no much larger clonotype sits a single base away.

Library creation used RT-PCR. The sequencing machine was an Illumina HiSeq 2500. TCRdb reran the public reads through fastp at Q25 and MiXCR, keeping productive beta chains. Entries that share a CDR3 protein sequence are merged under the most common genes and DNA. This sample is represented by roughly 550,000 distinct CDR3 sequences; 20% to 25% of them were singletons. The biggest ten clones account for roughly 2.8% of the sample. These data were also reused for a study on T cells expressing NK-cell markers. Reported in the second study: TCR beta cDNA libraries were prepared using 5'RACE template switching, which introduced a universal primer site and unique molecular identifiers. Three sorted T-cell subsets (CD3+CD56+NKG2C+, CD3+CD56+NKG2C- and CD3+CD56-NKG2C+) from several donors had their TCR beta-chain repertoires profiled. Seven of the eight sequenced donors were HCMV-seropositive and one was HCMV-seronegative. To restrict sorting to alphabetaTCR-expressing T cells, an anti-gammadeltaTCR antibody was added in several experiments. In five to seven donors, the dominant CD3+CD56+NKG2C+ clonotypes were found to rank among the top 10 CD8+ clonotypes and to make up about 1.0-7.5% of CD8+ T cells. Those dominant clonotypes were again the most abundant among CD3+CD56-NKG2C+ cells in four donors, at about 25-65%. Whether the expanded NKG2C-expressing T cell clones were specific for HCMV antigens was left unclear. Randomly selected healthy volunteers, three men and five women, were used as the eight sequenced donors. HCMV-specific IgG was detected in serum with a commercial ELISA kit to determine HCMV serostatus. Peripheral blood mononuclear cells were isolated from blood by Ficoll density gradient centrifugation. Magnetic immunoseparation with Miltenyi isolation kits was used to isolate CD4+ and CD8+ T cells from PBMC. Priming for cDNA synthesis came from the TCR beta constant segment, and two successive PCR amplification steps followed. Sequencing of the libraries produced 2 x 150 bp reads on Illumina HiSeq 2000/2500, MiSeq or NextSeq. MIGEC handled demultiplexing of the reads and grouping by UMI, while MiTCR was used to assemble and quantify clonotypes. To exclude erroneous sequences, any TCR cDNA sequence not supported by at least two reads was discarded. The tcR package was used for downstream repertoire analysis, and clonotypes were matched between fractions using CDR3 nucleotide sequence together with V segment. VDJmatch was used to annotate antigen specificity against VDJdb, with one amino acid substitution allowed in CDR3.

Specimen: CD4+ T cells sorted from PBMCs, collected 11 to 12 days after vaccination. The clonotype was recovered from a middle-aged man who received an inactivated influenza vaccine. Donor details come from another sample of the same person, matched by shared clones. The V and J genes are TRBV20-1 and TRBJ1-4, with the D gene call left open. The CDR3 protein: CSAREGATNEKLFF. The DNA sequence follows: TGCAGTGCTAGAGAGGGTGCAACTAATGAAAAACTGTTTTTT.